Each of the 15 T cell receptor beta chains below was sequenced from the same sample in a study of blood T cell repertoires in COVID-19. Here immunoSEQ multiplex PCR was the method, and the copy in TCRdb shows in-frame clones only, minus some. The sample has some 21,000 clones; approximately 90% are singletons. Sample: peripheral blood. The receptors originated from a man aged 70 or older with active COVID-19.

This sequence joins TRBV7-9 and TRBJ2-5; D remains ambiguous. The V end was cut by 5 bases, the J end by 5 bases, with 12 bases between. Germline V gives CDR1 SEHNR, CDR2 FQNEAQ (reference sequence). The CDR3 contains 13 residues. DNA of the CDR3: TGTGCCAGCAGCCTAGGGTCTCGGGAGACCCAGTACTTC. Translated: CASSLGSRETQYF. Using reference TRBV7-9 and TRBJ2-5 for the parts outside the CDR3, the full variable domain is DTGVSQNPRHKITKRGQNVTFRCDPISEHNRLYWYRQTLGQGPEFLTYFQNEAQLEKSRLLSDRFSAERPKGSFSTLEIQRTEQGDSAMYLCASSLGSRETQYFGPGTRLLVL.

The chain is built from TRBV15 and TRBJ1-1; D might be TRBD1 (6 bases). Germline V gene lookup returns CDR1 LNHNV and CDR2 YYDKDF (reference sequence). V dropped 3 bases and J dropped 8 bases, with 10 bases sitting between them. The CDR3 extends over 12 amino acids. In nucleotides, the CDR3 is TGTGCCACCAGCAGGGGGGCACAAGAAGCTTTCTTT. It yields the protein CATSRGAQEAFF.

V gene TRBV20-1 combines with J gene TRBJ2-5; D unclear. The germline CDR1 and CDR2 sequences are DFQATT and SNEGSKA (reference sequence). The CDR3 spans 11 residues. The V and J ends lost 6 bases and 3 bases respectively, with 8 bases between them. The CDR3 is CSASGKETQYF. As DNA, the CDR3 is TGCAGTGCATCCGGTAAAGAGACCCAGTACTTC.

This rearrangement joins TRBV2 to TRBJ1-1; the D is unclear. CDR3 length: 14 amino acids. Germline V gene sequence: CDR1 SNHLY, CDR2 FYNNEI. The ends were cut back, 1 base at V and 3 bases at J, with 9 bases in the middle. CDR3 in amino acids: CASSEGGVDTEAFF. The CDR3 DNA follows: TGTGCCAGCAGTGAAGGCGGAGTGGACACTGAAGCTTTCTTT.

CDR3 sequence (DNA): TGTGCCAGCAGTGACTCCAAATGGTACGAGCAGTACTTC. This codes for CASSDSKWYEQYF. The rearrangement joins TRBV5-6 to TRBJ2-7; D uncertain. The CDR3 length is 13 residues. Trimming removed 5 bases at V and 4 bases at J, with 13 bases between. The germline V gene has CDR1 SGHDT and CDR2 YYEEEE.

The V gene is TRBV5-1, the J gene TRBJ2-3, with TRBD2 identical over 8 bases. CDR3 size: 21 residues. V shed 5 bases and J 2 bases; nucleotides not matched to a gene: 25. From germline, CDR1 is SGHRS and CDR2 YFSETQ. CDR3 loop: CASSPQPAPRTSLSSTDTQYF. The CDR3, as DNA: TGCGCCAGCAGTCCGCAGCCCGCGCCTAGGACTAGCCTCTCCTCCACAGATACGCAGTATTTT.

The V gene is TRBV5-4, the J gene TRBJ2-3, with 14 bases fitting TRBD2. The CDR3 is made up of 16 amino acids. Per the germline V gene, CDR1 is SGHNT and CDR2 is YYREEE (reference sequence). The trim removed 4 bases at V and 6 bases at J, leaving 7 bases unmatched. The CDR3 protein is CASSTTSGRARDTQYF. CDR3 coding DNA: TGTGCCAGCAGCACGACTAGCGGGAGGGCCAGGGATACGCAGTATTTT.

The V gene is TRBV5-4, the J gene TRBJ1-2; 7 nucleotides align to TRBD1. Germline values: CDR1 SGHNT, CDR2 YYREEE (reference sequence). The trim removed 3 bases at V and 1 base at J, leaving 6 bases unmatched. This CDR3 comprises 15 residues. The CDR3: CASSSGTAFNYGYTF. The CDR3 DNA reads TGTGCCAGCAGCTCGGGGACAGCCTTTAACTATGGCTACACCTTC.

The chain is built from TRBV27 and TRBJ2-7; perhaps TRBD2 as D (6 bases). The germline gives CDR1 MNHEY, CDR2 SMNVEV (reference sequence). V was clipped by 3 bases and J by 0 bases, with 12 bases between them. The CDR3 has 15 amino acids. DNA of the CDR3: TGTGCCAGCAGTTTTCTCGCGGGACCCTCCTACGAGCAGTACTTC. Its protein is CASSFLAGPSYEQYF.

The chain is built from TRBV18 and TRBJ1-2; D is unresolved. Germline V CDR1 and CDR2: KGHSH, LQKENI. Trimming left V 2 bases short and J 5 bases short, with 24 bases between. The CDR3 is 18 residues long. For the CDR3, the DNA is TGTGCCAGCTCACCAAGCCCACCCTTAGTGTCCTCCCCATATGGCTACACCTTC. Encoded protein: CASSPSPPLVSSPYGYTF.

The chain recombines TRBV20-1 with TRBJ2-7, with D possibly TRBD1 on 5 matching bases. The germline V and J ends were trimmed by 3 bases and 0 bases, with 12 bases remaining between them. CDR1 and CDR2 (germline): DFQATT, SNEGSKA (reference sequence). The CDR3 totals 14 residues. As DNA, the CDR3 is TGCAGTGCTAGTAACAGGAGCTTCTCCTACGAGCAGTACTTC. The encoded protein is CSASNRSFSYEQYF.

The gene calls are TRBV6-5 and TRBJ1-2; D ambiguous. CDR1 MNHEY and CDR2 SVGAGI come from the germline V gene. The CDR3 loop spans 13 amino acids. V dropped 6 bases and J dropped 4 bases, with 12 bases sitting between them. The CDR3 protein is CASSPGGVYGYTF. CDR3 sequence (DNA): TGTGCCAGCAGCCCGGGAGGCGTCTATGGCTACACCTTC.

The gene calls are TRBV9 and TRBJ2-2, with 10 bases identical to TRBD2. CDR1 SGDLS and CDR2 YYNGEE come from the germline V gene. The CDR3 extends over 17 amino acids. J gave up 7 bases and V 0 bases, and 9 bases lay outside the gene matches. CDR3 nucleotide sequence: TGTGCCAGCAGCGTAGCCAGCGGGAGGGCCAAGGGCGGGGAGCTGTTTTTT. Amino acids: CASSVASGRAKGGELFF.

This sequence joins TRBV5-8 and TRBJ2-7; tentative D call: TRBD1 (5 bases). The CDR3 is 16 residues long. Trimming shortened V by 6 bases and J by 4 bases, and 23 bases separated the two germline ends. CDR1 SGHTS and CDR2 YDEGEE come from the germline V gene. The CDR3 reads CASIAGYNPSLYEQYF. CDR3 DNA: TGTGCCAGCATTGCAGGGTATAATCCTTCCCTTTACGAGCAGTACTTC.

This sequence joins TRBV9 and TRBJ2-3; a weak D match, TRBD1 (7 bases). Trimming removed 2 bases from V and 2 bases from J, with 21 bases in between. Germline V gene data show CDR1 as SGDLS and CDR2 as YYNGEE. The CDR3 loop spans 18 amino acids. The CDR3 sequence: CASSVAGGDRMYTDTQYF. The CDR3 nucleotides are TGTGCCAGCAGCGTTGCGGGCGGGGACAGAATGTACACAGATACGCAGTATTTT.